The source of this TCR beta chain is a study of beta chain features in type 1 diabetes. Concerning this clone: The antigen remains undetermined.

The ends lost 6 bases at V and 4 bases at J; junction bases unmatched: 3. The germline V gene encodes CDR1 LNHDA and CDR2 SQIVND (reference sequence). The CDR3 covers 14 residues. Findings and caveats of the study: Unsettled here was the matter of whether HLA type influences TCRB rearrangement. Significant though moderate, a shortening of TCRB CDR3s appeared in all four CD4+ subsets of Type 1 diabetes patients.

The study reverse transcribed the entire isolated RNA, so it sequenced expressed TCRB transcripts. An average around 3.8 million reads came from naive, central memory and regulatory T cell samples. The repertoire was sequenced with immunoSEQ multiplex PCR; TCRdb's copy has only in-frame clones and lacks some. The table lists under 150,000 clones, 6.9% of them singletons, with about 1.3% in the top ten. Sort purity for all populations was recorded as exceeding 98%. Material: central memory CD4+ T cells from blood. The chain joins TRBV19 to TRBJ2-2; 9 bases agree with TRBD2. The clonotype comes from a woman in her thirties in good health. DNA of the CDR3: TGTGCCAGTAGGACTAGCGGACGCACCGGGGAGCTGTTTTTT. Protein product: CASRTSGRTGELFF. Full variable domain (outside the CDR3, taken from reference TRBV19 and TRBJ2-2): DGGITQSPKYLFRKEGQNVTLSCEQNLNHDAMYWYRQDPGQGLRLIYYSQIVNDFQKGDIAEGYSVSREKKESFPLTVTSAQKNPTAFYLCASRTSGRTGELFFGEGSRLTVL.